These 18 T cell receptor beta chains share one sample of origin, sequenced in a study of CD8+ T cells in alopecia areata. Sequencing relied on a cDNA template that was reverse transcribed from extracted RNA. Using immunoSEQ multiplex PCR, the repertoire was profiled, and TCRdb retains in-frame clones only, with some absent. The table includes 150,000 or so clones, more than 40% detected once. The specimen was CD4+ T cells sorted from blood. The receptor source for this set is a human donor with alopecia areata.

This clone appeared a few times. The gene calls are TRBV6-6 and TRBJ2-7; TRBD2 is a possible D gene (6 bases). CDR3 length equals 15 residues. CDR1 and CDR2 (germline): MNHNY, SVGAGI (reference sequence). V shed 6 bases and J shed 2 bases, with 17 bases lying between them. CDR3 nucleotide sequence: TGTGCCAGCAGCGACACCTCTAGCGCCGCCTACGAGCAGTACTTC. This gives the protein CASSDTSSAAYEQYF.

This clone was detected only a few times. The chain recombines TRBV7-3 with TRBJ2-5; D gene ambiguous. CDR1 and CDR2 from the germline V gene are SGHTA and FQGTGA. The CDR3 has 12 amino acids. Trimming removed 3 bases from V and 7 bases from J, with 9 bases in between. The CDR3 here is CASSLGHGTQYF. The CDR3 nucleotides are TGTGCCAGCAGCTTGGGTCACGGGACCCAGTACTTC.

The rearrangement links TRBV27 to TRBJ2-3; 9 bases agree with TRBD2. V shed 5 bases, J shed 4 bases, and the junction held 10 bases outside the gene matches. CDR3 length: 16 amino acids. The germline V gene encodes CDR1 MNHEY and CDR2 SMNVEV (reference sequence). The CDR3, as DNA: TGTGCCAGCAGTCCGTGGGGTAGCGGGGGCGCAGATACGCAGTATTTT. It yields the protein CASSPWGSGGADTQYF.

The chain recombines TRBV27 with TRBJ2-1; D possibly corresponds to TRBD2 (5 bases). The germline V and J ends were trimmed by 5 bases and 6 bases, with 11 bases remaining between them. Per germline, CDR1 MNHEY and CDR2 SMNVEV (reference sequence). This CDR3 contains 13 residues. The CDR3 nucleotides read TGTGCCAGCAGTATCCCGGGATTCAATGAGCAGTTCTTC. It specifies CASSIPGFNEQFF.

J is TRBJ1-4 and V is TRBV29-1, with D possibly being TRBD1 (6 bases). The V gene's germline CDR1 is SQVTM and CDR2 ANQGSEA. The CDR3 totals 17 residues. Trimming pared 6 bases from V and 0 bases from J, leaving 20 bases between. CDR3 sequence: CSVGTWDTMSTNEKLFF. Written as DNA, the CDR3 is TGCAGCGTCGGGACGTGGGACACAATGTCAACTAATGAAAAACTGTTTTTT.

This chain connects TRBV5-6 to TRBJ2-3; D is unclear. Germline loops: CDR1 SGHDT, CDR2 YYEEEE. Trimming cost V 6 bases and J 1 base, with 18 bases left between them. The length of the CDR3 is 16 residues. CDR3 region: CASNSKANWGTDTQYF. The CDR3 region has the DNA TGTGCCAGCAACTCGAAAGCTAATTGGGGCACAGATACGCAGTATTTT.

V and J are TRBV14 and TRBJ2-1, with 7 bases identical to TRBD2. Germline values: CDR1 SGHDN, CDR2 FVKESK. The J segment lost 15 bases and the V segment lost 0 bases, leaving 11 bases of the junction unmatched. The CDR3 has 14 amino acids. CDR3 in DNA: TGTGCCAGCAGCCAAGAGTCACTAGCGTCCTGGCGGTTCTTC. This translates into CASSQESLASWRFF.

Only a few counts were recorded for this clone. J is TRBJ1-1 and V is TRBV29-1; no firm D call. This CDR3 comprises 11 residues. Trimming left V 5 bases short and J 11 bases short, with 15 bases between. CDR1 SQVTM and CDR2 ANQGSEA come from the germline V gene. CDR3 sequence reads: CSVHHQAGAFF. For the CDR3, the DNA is TGCAGCGTTCATCACCAGGCGGGGGCTTTCTTT.

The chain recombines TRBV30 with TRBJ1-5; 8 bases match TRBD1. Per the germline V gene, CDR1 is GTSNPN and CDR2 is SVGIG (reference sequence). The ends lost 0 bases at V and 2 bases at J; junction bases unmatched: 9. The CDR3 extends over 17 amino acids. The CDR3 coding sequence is TGTGCCTGGAGTGTAGATGGGGGGACAGGCGGCAATCAGCCCCAGCATTTT. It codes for CAWSVDGGTGGNQPQHF.

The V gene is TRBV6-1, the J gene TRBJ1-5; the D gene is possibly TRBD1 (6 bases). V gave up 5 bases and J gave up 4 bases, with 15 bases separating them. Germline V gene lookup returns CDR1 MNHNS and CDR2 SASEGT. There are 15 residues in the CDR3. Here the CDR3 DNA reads TGTGCCAGCAGTATACAGGGAAACCGGAATCAGCCCCAGCATTTT. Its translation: CASSIQGNRNQPQHF.

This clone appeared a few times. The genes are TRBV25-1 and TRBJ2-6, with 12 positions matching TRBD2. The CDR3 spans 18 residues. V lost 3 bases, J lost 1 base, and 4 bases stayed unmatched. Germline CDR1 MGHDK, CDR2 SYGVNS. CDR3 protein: CASSDGLAGRSGANVLTF. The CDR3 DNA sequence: TGTGCCAGCAGTGACGGACTAGCGGGGAGGTCTGGGGCCAACGTCCTGACTTTC. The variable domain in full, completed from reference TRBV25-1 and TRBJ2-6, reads EADIYQTPRYLVIGTGKKITLECSQTMGHDKMYWYQQDPGMELHLIHYSYGVNSTEKGDLSSESTVSRIRTEHFPLTLESARPSHTSQYLCASSDGLAGRSGANVLTFGAGSRLTVL.

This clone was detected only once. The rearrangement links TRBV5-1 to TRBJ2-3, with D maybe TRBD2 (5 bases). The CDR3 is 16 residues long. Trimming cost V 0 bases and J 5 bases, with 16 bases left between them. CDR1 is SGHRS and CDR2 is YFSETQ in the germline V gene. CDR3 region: CASSLGLAVNGDTQYF. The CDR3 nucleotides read TGCGCCAGCAGCTTGGGGCTAGCAGTCAACGGAGATACGCAGTATTTT.

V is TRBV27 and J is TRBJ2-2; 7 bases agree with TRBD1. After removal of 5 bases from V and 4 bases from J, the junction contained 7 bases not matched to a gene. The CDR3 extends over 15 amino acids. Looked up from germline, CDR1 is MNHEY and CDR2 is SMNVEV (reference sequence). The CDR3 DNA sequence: TGTGCCAGCAGTACCCGACAGGGACGCACCGGGGAGCTGTTTTTT. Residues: CASSTRQGRTGELFF.

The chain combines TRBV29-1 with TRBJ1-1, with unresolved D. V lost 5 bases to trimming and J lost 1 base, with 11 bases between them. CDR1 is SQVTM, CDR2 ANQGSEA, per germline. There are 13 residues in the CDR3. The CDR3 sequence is CSVRHTQNTEAFF. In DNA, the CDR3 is TGCAGCGTTCGACACACTCAGAACACTGAAGCTTTCTTT.

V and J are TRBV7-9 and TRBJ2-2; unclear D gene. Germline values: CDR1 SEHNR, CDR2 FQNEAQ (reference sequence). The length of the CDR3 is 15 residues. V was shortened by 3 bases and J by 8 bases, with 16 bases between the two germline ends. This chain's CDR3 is CASSFSGERVGELFF. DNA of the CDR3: TGTGCCAGCAGCTTTTCCGGAGAACGGGTGGGGGAGCTGTTTTTT.

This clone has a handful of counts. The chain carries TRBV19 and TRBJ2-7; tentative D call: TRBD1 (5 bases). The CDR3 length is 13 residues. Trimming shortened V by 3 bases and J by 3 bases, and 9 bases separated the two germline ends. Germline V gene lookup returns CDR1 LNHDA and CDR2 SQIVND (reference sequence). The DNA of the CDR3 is TGTGCCAGTAGTATGGGTAGGGGCTACGAGCAGTACTTC. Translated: CASSMGRGYEQYF.

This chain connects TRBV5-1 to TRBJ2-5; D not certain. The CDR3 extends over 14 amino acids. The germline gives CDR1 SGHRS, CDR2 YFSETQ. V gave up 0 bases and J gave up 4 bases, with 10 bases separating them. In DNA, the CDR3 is TGCGCCAGCAGCTTGGACCGATGGGGAGAGACCCAGTACTTC. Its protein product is CASSLDRWGETQYF.

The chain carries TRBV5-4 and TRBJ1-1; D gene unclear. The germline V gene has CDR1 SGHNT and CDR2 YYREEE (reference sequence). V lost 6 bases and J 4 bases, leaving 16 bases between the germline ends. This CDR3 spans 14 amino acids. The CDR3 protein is CASTRAPGSTEAFF. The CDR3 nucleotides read TGTGCCAGCACCCGGGCCCCGGGGAGCACTGAAGCTTTCTTT.